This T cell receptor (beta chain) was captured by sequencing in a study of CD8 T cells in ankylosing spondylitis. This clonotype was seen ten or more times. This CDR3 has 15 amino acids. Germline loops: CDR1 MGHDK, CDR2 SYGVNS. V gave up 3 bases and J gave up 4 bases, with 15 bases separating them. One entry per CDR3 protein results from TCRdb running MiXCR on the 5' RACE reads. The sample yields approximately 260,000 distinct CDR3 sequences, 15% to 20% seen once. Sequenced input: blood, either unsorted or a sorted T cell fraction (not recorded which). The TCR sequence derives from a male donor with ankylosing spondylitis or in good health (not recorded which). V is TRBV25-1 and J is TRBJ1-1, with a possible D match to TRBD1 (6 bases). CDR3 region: CASSEVGGRVTEAFF. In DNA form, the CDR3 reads TGTGCCAGCAGTGAGGTAGGGGGGAGGGTCACTGAAGCTTTCTTT.